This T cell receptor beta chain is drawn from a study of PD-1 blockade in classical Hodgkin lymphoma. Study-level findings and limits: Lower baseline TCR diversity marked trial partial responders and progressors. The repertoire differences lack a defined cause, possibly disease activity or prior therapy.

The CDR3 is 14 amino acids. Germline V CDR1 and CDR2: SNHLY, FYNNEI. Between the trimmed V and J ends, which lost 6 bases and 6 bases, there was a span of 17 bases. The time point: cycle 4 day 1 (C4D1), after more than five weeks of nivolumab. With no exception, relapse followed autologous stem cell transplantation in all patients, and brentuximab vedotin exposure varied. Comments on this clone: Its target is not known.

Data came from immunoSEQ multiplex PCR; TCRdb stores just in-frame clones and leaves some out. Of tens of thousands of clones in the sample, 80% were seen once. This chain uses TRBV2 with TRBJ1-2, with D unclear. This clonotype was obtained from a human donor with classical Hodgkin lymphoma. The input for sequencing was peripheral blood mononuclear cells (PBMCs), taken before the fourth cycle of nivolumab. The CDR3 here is CASSPQLGSNGYTF. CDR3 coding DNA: TGTGCCAGCAGCCCGCAATTGGGTTCTAATGGCTACACCTTC.